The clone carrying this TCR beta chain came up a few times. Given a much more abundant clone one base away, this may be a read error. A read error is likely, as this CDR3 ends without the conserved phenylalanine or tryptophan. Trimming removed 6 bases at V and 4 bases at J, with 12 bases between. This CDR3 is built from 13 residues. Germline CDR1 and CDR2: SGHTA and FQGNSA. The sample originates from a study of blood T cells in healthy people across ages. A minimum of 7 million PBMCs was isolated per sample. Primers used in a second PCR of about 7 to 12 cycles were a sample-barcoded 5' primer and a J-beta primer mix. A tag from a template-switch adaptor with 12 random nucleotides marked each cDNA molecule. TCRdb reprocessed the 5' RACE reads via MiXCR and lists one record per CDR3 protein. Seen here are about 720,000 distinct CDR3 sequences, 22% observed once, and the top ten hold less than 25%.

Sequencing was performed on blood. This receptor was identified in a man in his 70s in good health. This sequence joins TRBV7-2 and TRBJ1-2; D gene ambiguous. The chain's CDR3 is CASSTEFVYGYTL. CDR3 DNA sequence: TGTGCCAGCAGTACCGAGTTTGTCTATGGCTACACCCTC.